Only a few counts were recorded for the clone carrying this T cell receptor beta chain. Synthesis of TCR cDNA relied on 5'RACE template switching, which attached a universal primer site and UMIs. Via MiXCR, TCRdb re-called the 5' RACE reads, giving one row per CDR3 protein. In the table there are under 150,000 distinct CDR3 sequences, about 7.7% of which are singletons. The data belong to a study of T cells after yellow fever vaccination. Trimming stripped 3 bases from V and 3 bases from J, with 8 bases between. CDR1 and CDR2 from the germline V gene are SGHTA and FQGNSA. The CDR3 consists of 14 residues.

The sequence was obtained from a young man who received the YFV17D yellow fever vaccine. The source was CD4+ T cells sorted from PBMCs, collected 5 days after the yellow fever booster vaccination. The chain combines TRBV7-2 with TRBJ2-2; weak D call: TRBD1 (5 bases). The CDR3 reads CASSFLRDTGELFF. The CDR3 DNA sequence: TGTGCCAGCAGCTTTCTCAGGGACACCGGGGAGCTGTTTTTT.